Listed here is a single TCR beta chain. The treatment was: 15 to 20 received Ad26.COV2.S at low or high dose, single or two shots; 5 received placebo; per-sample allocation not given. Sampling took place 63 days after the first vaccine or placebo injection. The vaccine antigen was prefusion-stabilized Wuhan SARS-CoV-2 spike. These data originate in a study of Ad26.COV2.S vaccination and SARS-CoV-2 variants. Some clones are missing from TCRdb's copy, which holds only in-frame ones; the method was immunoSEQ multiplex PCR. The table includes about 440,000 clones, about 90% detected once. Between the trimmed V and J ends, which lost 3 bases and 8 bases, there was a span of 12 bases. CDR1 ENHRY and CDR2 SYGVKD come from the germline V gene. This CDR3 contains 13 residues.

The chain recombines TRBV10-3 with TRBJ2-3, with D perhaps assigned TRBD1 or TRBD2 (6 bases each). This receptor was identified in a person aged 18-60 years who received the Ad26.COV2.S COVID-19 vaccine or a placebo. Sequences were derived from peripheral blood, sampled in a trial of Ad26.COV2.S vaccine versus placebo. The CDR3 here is CAISERGESTQYF. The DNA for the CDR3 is TGTGCCATCAGTGAAAGGGGGGAGAGTACGCAGTATTTT.